Sequencing of this TCR beta chain was carried out in a study of identical twins. This clonotype occurred many times. Its antigen is as yet unknown. Regarding the study as a whole: In cord blood, abundant beta clonotypes had fewer insertions; memory showed no trend. The study found weaker excess twin sharing in beta out-of-frame sequences.

V gave up 0 bases and J gave up 0 bases, with 5 bases separating them. In germline, CDR1 is SGHRS, CDR2 YFSETQ. This CDR3 spans 14 amino acids. TCRdb processed the 5' RACE reads anew with MiXCR; each CDR3 protein has one entry. The sample has about 900,000 distinct CDR3 sequences; about 12% are singletons. These same records also appear under a second study, on yellow fever vaccine responses in identical twins.

The TCR was taken from a woman aged 18-29 years in good health. J is TRBJ2-3 and V is TRBV5-1; D ambiguous. Sequenced: PBMCs. The CDR3 sequence: CASSLAQSTDTQYF. CDR3 nucleotides: TGCGCCAGCAGCTTGGCTCAGAGCACAGATACGCAGTATTTT.